This is a list of T cell receptor beta chains from one sample in a study of cytomegalovirus exposure and HLA in healthy donors. This table comes from immunoSEQ multiplex PCR, and its TCRdb copy is limited to in-frame clones, with some not included. The sample has some 320,000 clones, 75% to 90% seen once. Sequenced: PBMCs. The receptor set was obtained from a woman aged 25 to 39 in good health and CMV-seropositive. Both conserved end residues are part of each CDR3. D genes are given only for firm matches. Size is stated for part of the rows, as once, few or many counts, or as a class when the clone is expanded.

size: -; D: TRBD2; V: TRBV5-5; J: TRBJ2-3; DNA: TGTGCCAGCAGCATAGGGACTAGCGGGGGGAGGGATACGCAGTATTTT; CDR3: CASSIGTSGGRDTQYF
size: -; D: TRBD1; V: TRBV5-6; J: TRBJ1-1; DNA: TGTGCCAGCAGCAAAGGGACAGTCACTGAAGCTTTCTTT; CDR3: CASSKGTVTEAFF
size: once; D: -; V: TRBV11-2; J: TRBJ1-1; DNA: TGTGCCAGCAGCGAATCCGACAGCGTAGAAGCTTTCTTT; CDR3: CASSESDSVEAFF
size: -; D: TRBD2; V: TRBV5-1; J: TRBJ2-7; DNA: TGCGCCAGCAGCTTGCGGGGGGGCCTGTCCCTGTACGAGCAGTACTTC; CDR3: CASSLRGGLSLYEQYF
size: -; D: TRBD2; V: TRBV19; J: TRBJ2-7; DNA: TGTGCCAGTAGTGTATTAGCGGGGACTTACGAGCAGTACTTC; CDR3: CASSVLAGTYEQYF
size: -; D: TRBD2; V: TRBV27; J: TRBJ2-7; DNA: TGTGCCAGCAGTTTACGAGCGGGACGGAGCTCCTACGAGCAGTACTTC; CDR3: CASSLRAGRSSYEQYF
size: once; D: TRBD2; V: TRBV2; J: TRBJ2-3; DNA: TGTGCTAGTAGACTAGCGGGGGCCCAGGGTACGCAGTATTTT; CDR3: CASRLAGAQGTQYF
size: -; D: TRBD2; V: TRBV28; J: TRBJ2-3; DNA: TGTGCGGCACTCGGGAGGCGAGATACGCAGTATTTT; CDR3: CAALGRRDTQYF
size: -; D: TRBD2; V: TRBV2; J: TRBJ2-7; DNA: TGTGCCAGCAGACTAGCGGGGTCCTACGAGCAGTACTTC; CDR3: CASRLAGSYEQYF
size: -; D: -; V: TRBV7-8; J: TRBJ2-7; DNA: TGTGCCAGCAGCTTAGCCCGGACCCAAGGAGAGCAGTACTTC; CDR3: CASSLARTQGEQYF
size: -; D: -; V: TRBV11-2; J: TRBJ1-3; DNA: TGTGCCTCACATGGCAGCTCTGGAAACACCATATATTTT; CDR3: CASHGSSGNTIYF
size: -; D: -; V: TRBV30; J: TRBJ1-4; DNA: TGTGCCTGGAGTGCTGGGGGATCTAATGAAAAACTGTTTTTT; CDR3: CAWSAGGSNEKLFF
size: -; D: -; V: TRBV28; J: TRBJ2-7; DNA: TGTGCCAGCAACCTACTGAGCTCCTACGAGCAGTACTTC; CDR3: CASNLLSSYEQYF
size: -; D: -; V: TRBV5-3; J: TRBJ2-1; DNA: TGTGCCAGAAGCTTGATGGCTGAACCCTACAATGAGCAGTTCTTC; CDR3: CARSLMAEPYNEQFF
size: -; D: -; V: TRBV16; J: TRBJ1-2; DNA: TGTGCCAGCTCCCCCGGCACTAACTATGGCTACACCTTC; CDR3: CASSPGTNYGYTF
size: -; D: TRBD1; V: TRBV6-1; J: TRBJ1-2; DNA: TGTGCCAGCAGCCAACAGGGGGCGGTCGGTGGCTACACCTTC; CDR3: CASSQQGAVGGYTF
size: -; D: -; V: TRBV2; J: TRBJ2-7; DNA: TGTGCCAGCACTCTCTACGAGCAGTACTTC; CDR3: CASTLYEQYF
size: -; D: -; V: TRBV4-1; J: TRBJ1-2; DNA: TGCGCCAGCAGCCAAGAAAATCTTAACTATGGCTACACCTTC; CDR3: CASSQENLNYGYTF
size: -; D: TRBD2; V: TRBV7-8; J: TRBJ2-3; DNA: TGTGCCAGCAGCCCTCTAGCGGGAGCCAGCACAGATACGCAGTATTTT; CDR3: CASSPLAGASTDTQYF
size: -; D: TRBD2; V: TRBV4-1; J: TRBJ2-1; DNA: TGCGCCAGCAGCCAGACGACTAGCGGGGGGGGAAACTACAATGAGCAGTTCTTC; CDR3: CASSQTTSGGGNYNEQFF
size: -; D: TRBD1; V: TRBV28; J: TRBJ1-5; DNA: TGTGCCAGCAGTCCCAGGGGGGGGAATCAGCCCCAGCATTTT; CDR3: CASSPRGGNQPQHF
size: -; D: TRBD1; V: TRBV28; J: TRBJ1-2; DNA: TGTGCCACCAACCCAGGGGGTGTCGGCTATGGCTACACCTTC; CDR3: CATNPGGVGYGYTF
size: -; D: -; V: TRBV15; J: TRBJ1-5; DNA: TGTGCCACCAGCAGAGCCGGACAGTATCAGCCCCAGCATTTT; CDR3: CATSRAGQYQPQHF
size: once; D: -; V: TRBV6-4; J: TRBJ2-3; DNA: TGTGCCAGCGACGGAGAGGGAGTTACAGATACGCAGTATTTT; CDR3: CASDGEGVTDTQYF
size: -; D: TRBD2; V: TRBV11-2; J: TRBJ2-1; DNA: TGTGCCAGCAGCTTTTTTTCGGCGGGAGTAGATGAGCAGTTCTTC; CDR3: CASSFFSAGVDEQFF
size: -; D: -; V: TRBV6-5; J: TRBJ1-6; DNA: TGTGCCAGCAGCTCCCCCAATTCACCCCTCCACTTT; CDR3: CASSSPNSPLHF
size: -; D: -; V: TRBV9; J: TRBJ1-4; DNA: TGTGCCAGCAGCGTAGCTGGGAAAGGGGATAATGAAAAACTGTTTTTT; CDR3: CASSVAGKGDNEKLFF
size: -; D: -; V: TRBV5-1; J: TRBJ2-7; DNA: TGCGCCAGCAGCTTGGTGCAGCAAGGCTACGAGCAGTACTTC; CDR3: CASSLVQQGYEQYF
size: few; D: -; V: TRBV4-1; J: TRBJ2-7; DNA: TGCGCCAGCAGCCACGGAAGGACCTACGAGCAGTACTTC; CDR3: CASSHGRTYEQYF
size: -; D: TRBD1; V: TRBV2; J: TRBJ1-1; DNA: TGTGCCAGCAGTGAACCCGGGACAGGTAACACTGAAGCTTTCTTT; CDR3: CASSEPGTGNTEAFF
size: -; D: TRBD2; V: TRBV7-8; J: TRBJ2-7; DNA: TGTGCCAGCAGCCCCGGACTAGCGGGGGGAATTAGCTCCTACGAGCAGTACTTC; CDR3: CASSPGLAGGISSYEQYF
size: -; D: -; V: TRBV5-6; J: TRBJ1-3; DNA: TGTGCCAGCAACGTACTGGAAGGAAACACCATATATTTT; CDR3: CASNVLEGNTIYF
size: -; D: TRBD1; V: TRBV29-1; J: TRBJ1-3; DNA: TGCAGCGTTGCCGCAGGGGGCCCGGGAAACACCATATATTTT; CDR3: CSVAAGGPGNTIYF
size: -; D: TRBD1; V: TRBV7-2; J: TRBJ1-2; DNA: TGTGCCAGCAGCTTAAGAGGGGACAGGGTGGGGTATGGCTACACCTTC; CDR3: CASSLRGDRVGYGYTF
size: -; D: TRBD1; V: TRBV5-4; J: TRBJ1-1; DNA: TGTGCCAGCAGCTTGGCCGGGACAGCCGCTTTCTTT; CDR3: CASSLAGTAAFF
size: -; D: TRBD1; V: TRBV5-6; J: TRBJ1-3; DNA: TGTGCCAGCGGCCCGACAGGGCGCTCTGGAAACACCATATATTTT; CDR3: CASGPTGRSGNTIYF
size: -; D: TRBD1; V: TRBV5-1; J: TRBJ1-1; DNA: TGCGCCAGCAGCTTGGATTACAGGGGGAGAGGCACTGAAGCTTTCTTT; CDR3: CASSLDYRGRGTEAFF
size: -; D: TRBD1; V: TRBV18; J: TRBJ2-6; DNA: TGTGCCAGCTCATCGGACAGGGGCTCTGGGGCCAACGTCCTGACTTTC; CDR3: CASSSDRGSGANVLTF
size: -; D: -; V: TRBV5-4; J: TRBJ2-7; DNA: TGTGCCAGCAGCTTGGAGTCCGGCGAGCAGTACTTC; CDR3: CASSLESGEQYF
size: -; D: -; V: TRBV11-3; J: TRBJ2-1; DNA: TGTGCCAGCTCTGCGGGCTCCTACAATGAGCAGTTCTTC; CDR3: CASSAGSYNEQFF
size: -; D: TRBD2; V: TRBV30; J: TRBJ2-7; DNA: TGTGCCTGGAGTGGACTAGCGGGAGCCTCCTACGAGCAGTACTTC; CDR3: CAWSGLAGASYEQYF
size: -; D: -; V: TRBV15; J: TRBJ2-3; DNA: TGTGCCACCAGCAGAGAGACAGATACGCAGTATTTT; CDR3: CATSRETDTQYF
size: -; D: -; V: TRBV19; J: TRBJ1-2; DNA: TGTGCCAGTAGTCAGGGCTACTATGGCTACACCTTC; CDR3: CASSQGYYGYTF
size: -; D: -; V: TRBV7-3; J: TRBJ1-1; DNA: TGTGCCAGCAGCCTGAGTCCGGGACACCTAGGGGACACTGAAGCTTTCTTT; CDR3: CASSLSPGHLGDTEAFF
size: -; D: TRBD1; V: TRBV5-1; J: TRBJ1-1; DNA: TGCGCCAGCAGCTTGGGAGGGGGCTTGGTTGTAACTGAAGCTTTCTTT; CDR3: CASSLGGGLVVTEAFF
size: -; D: TRBD2; V: TRBV30; J: TRBJ2-3; DNA: TGTGCCTGGACGCGGGACTACCAAAGCACAGATACGCAGTATTTT; CDR3: CAWTRDYQSTDTQYF
size: -; D: TRBD1; V: TRBV6-5; J: TRBJ1-1; DNA: TGTGCCAGCAGTGCCGGACAGGCAACTGCTGAAGCTTTCTTT; CDR3: CASSAGQATAEAFF
size: -; D: -; V: TRBV2; J: TRBJ1-2; DNA: TGTGCCAGCAGCCAGACAAGGGGAGCCTATGGCTACACCTTC; CDR3: CASSQTRGAYGYTF
size: -; D: TRBD1; V: TRBV19; J: TRBJ1-4; DNA: TGTGCCAGTAGTATCGGGACAGCAACTAATGAAAAACTGTTTTTT; CDR3: CASSIGTATNEKLFF